In this sample, the clone carrying this T cell receptor (beta chain) turned up a few times. The antigen remains undetermined. CDR1 is SNHLY, CDR2 FYNNEI, per germline. The CDR3 extends over 12 amino acids. The V gene lost 6 bases and the J gene lost 5 bases, with 10 bases spanning the gap. The data belong to a study of glioma-infiltrating T cells after dendritic cell vaccination. Background on the study: Autologous tumor lysate-pulsed dendritic cell vaccination was given between the early 2000s and the early 2010s. Dendritic cell vaccine was injected intradermally three times, biweekly. Study findings and constraints: Patients with more pretreatment TILs had longer time to progression and survival.

PBMC were collected before vaccination, two weeks after the third vaccination, and at progression. Clones were read by immunoSEQ multiplex PCR, and TCRdb kept only the in-frame ones, dropping some. This sample has roughly 100,000 clones, with approximately 87% found just once. This clonotype was obtained from a human donor with glioblastoma. The sequences come from blood, collected before dendritic cell vaccination. The genes are TRBV2 and TRBJ1-2; tentative D call: TRBD1 (6 bases). CDR3 in amino acids: CASSPDRYGYTF. In DNA form, the CDR3 reads TGTGCCAGCAGCCCGGACAGATATGGCTACACCTTC.